This T cell receptor beta chain appears in the sequencing data of a study of beta chain features in type 1 diabetes. On the study more broadly: Investigators examined roughly 99,000,000 sorted cells across all samples.

CD45RO/CCR7/CD25/CD127/CD95/CD27 staining was used to isolate CD4+ naive, central memory, regulatory and stem cell-like memory cells by sorting. With regard to this clone: The antigen is unknown.

As every portion of the isolated RNA was reverse transcribed, the sequencing read expressed TCRB transcripts. Assay used: immunoSEQ multiplex PCR; TCRdb lists only in-frame clones, some missing. The profile shows some 220,000 clones, approximately 10% of them singletons. General study results and limits: Researchers report that Type 1 diabetes patients had moderately but significantly shorter TCRB CDR3s across all four CD4+ subsets. Relative to healthy donors, patients appeared to have naive, central memory and Treg TCRB repertoires that were more similar.

V was pared by 8 bases and J by 4 bases, with 14 bases between. This CDR3 has 13 residues. Germline-derived CDR1 and CDR2 are SEHNR and FQNEAQ (reference sequence). The receptor comes from a man between 18 and 29 years old in good health. The rearrangement uses TRBV7-9 and TRBJ2-5, with D maybe TRBD2 (6 bases). The material sequenced was central memory CD4+ T cells from blood. In nucleotides, the CDR3 is TGTGCCAGCCGCCCCGGGAGAGGAGAGACCCAGTACTTC. Protein product: CASRPGRGETQYF.